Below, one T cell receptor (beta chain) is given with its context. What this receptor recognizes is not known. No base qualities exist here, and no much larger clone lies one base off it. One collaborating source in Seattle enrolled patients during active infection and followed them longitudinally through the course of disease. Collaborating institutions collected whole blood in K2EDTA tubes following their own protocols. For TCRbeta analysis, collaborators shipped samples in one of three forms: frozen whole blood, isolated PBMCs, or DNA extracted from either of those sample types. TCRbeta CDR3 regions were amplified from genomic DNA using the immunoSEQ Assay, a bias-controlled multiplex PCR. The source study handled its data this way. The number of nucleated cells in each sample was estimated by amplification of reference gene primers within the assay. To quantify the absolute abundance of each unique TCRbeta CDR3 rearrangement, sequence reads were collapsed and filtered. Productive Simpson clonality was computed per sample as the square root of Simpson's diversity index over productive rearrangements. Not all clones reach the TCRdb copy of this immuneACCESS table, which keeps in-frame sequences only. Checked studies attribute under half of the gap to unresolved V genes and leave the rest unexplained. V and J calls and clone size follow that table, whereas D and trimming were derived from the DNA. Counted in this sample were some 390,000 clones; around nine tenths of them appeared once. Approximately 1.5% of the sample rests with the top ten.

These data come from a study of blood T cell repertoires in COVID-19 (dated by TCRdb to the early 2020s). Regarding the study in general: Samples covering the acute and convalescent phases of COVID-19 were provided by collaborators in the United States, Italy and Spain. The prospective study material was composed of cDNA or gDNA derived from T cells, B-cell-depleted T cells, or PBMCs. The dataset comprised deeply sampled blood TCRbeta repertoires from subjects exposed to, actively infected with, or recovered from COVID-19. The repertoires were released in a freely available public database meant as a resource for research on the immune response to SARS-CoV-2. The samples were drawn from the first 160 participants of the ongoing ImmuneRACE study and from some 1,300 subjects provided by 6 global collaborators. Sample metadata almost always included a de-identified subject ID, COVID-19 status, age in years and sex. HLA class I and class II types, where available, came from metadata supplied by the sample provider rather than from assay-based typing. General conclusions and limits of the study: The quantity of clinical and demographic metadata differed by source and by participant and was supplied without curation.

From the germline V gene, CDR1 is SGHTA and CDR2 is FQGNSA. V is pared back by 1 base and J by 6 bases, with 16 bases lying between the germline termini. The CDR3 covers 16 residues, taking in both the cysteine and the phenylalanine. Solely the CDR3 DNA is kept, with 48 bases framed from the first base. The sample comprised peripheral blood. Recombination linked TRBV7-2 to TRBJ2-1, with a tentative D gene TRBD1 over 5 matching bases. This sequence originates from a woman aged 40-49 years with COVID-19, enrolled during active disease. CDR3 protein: CASSLVYWGPSNEQFF. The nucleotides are TGTGCCAGCAGCTTAGTCTACTGGGGCCCCTCCAATGAGCAGTTCTTC.